The entry that follows covers one T cell receptor (beta chain) sequence. TCRdb's copy holds only in-frame clones and misses some; the assay was immunoSEQ multiplex PCR. The sample has approximately 400,000 clones, roughly four fifths seen once; the top ten hold about 1%. The CDR3 runs to 16 residues. J gave up 3 bases and V 6 bases, and 11 bases lay outside the gene matches. Per the germline V gene, CDR1 is LNHDA and CDR2 is SQIVND (reference sequence). This entry belongs to a study of blood T cell repertoires in COVID-19. The chain uses TRBV19 and TRBJ1-5; 7 bases match TRBD1. The TCR comes from a human donor with acute or convalescent COVID-19. The donor label of this sample is uncertain. Sequencing was performed on peripheral blood. The CDR3 protein is CASRAGQFLANQPQHF. The CDR3 coding sequence is TGTGCCAGTAGGGCGGGACAGTTCCTCGCCAATCAGCCCCAGCATTTT.